This T cell receptor beta chain was observed in a study of cytomegalovirus exposure and HLA in healthy donors. Study results and limitations: Roughly even sequencing depth across donors was the assumption behind the presence/absence analyses. HLA-A and HLA-B allele assignments for most subjects were reportedly predicted accurately using TCR beta sequences.

On this clone itself: Its antigen is still unknown.

Primers for the PCR totalled 60 Vbeta and 13 Jbeta. TCRdb's copy holds only in-frame clones and misses some; the assay was immunoSEQ multiplex PCR. The sample contains about 200,000 clones, over 80% of which appear only once. CDR3 size: 13 residues. Germline lookup yields CDR1 SGDLS and CDR2 YYNGEE. Trimming shortened V by 2 bases and J by 6 bases, and 9 bases separated the two germline ends. Sequences were obtained from PBMCs. The receptor comes from a man aged 35-49 years in good health and CMV-seropositive. V gene TRBV9 combines with J gene TRBJ2-1; a weak D match, TRBD2 (5 bases). CDR3 sequence: CASSVSSFNEQFF. CDR3 in DNA: TGTGCCAGCAGCGTGTCTAGCTTCAATGAGCAGTTCTTC.